These 5 T cell receptor beta chains were all obtained from the same sample, sequenced in a study of blood T cells in healthy people across ages. PCR was performed a second time for about 7 to 11 cycles using a sample-barcoded 5' primer and a J-beta primer mix. TCRdb reprocessed the 5' RACE reads with MiXCR, giving one entry per CDR3 protein. The sample lists 750,000 to 950,000 distinct CDR3 sequences, roughly 26% occurring once. The same sample was also used in a study of T cells of mothers and their children.

The source material was blood. The receptors here all came from a boy younger than 18 in good health.

J is TRBJ2-5 and V is TRBV4-2; TRBD2 aligns across 13 bases. Gene TRBJ2-1 matches the end of the DNA better, so the J call may be wrong. Germline V lookup: CDR1 LGHNA, CDR2 YNFKEQ. This CDR3 has 16 amino acids. CDR3 residues: CASSHGLAGVLNEQFF. CDR3 nucleotides: TGTGCCAGCAGCCACGGACTAGCGGGGGTTCTAAATGAGCAGTTCTTC.

This clonotype came up a few times. V usage is TRBV9 and J usage is TRBJ1-4; 7 bases fit TRBD1. This CDR3 region has 16 residues. Germline CDR1 and CDR2: SGDLS and YYNGEE. Germline trimming cut 0 bases from V and 4 bases from J; bases unmatched to any gene: 6. The CDR3 is CASSVATGQLNEKLFF. The CDR3 DNA sequence: TGTGCCAGCAGCGTAGCTACGGGACAGCTTAATGAAAAACTGTTTTTT.

The CDR3 bases are TGTGCCAGCAGCCGTGGACAGGGGATCCCCTACGAGCAGTACTTC. Translated, it gives CASSRGQGIPYEQYF. This rearrangement joins TRBV12-3 or TRBV12-4 to TRBJ2-7; 9 bases are shared with TRBD1. The CDR3 sequence is 15 residues long. V dropped 6 bases and J dropped 2; count of bases not matched to a gene: 8.

The rearrangement joins TRBV6-6 to TRBJ2-7, with TRBD2 identical over 7 bases. The CDR3 has 15 amino acids. Germline CDR1 is MNHNY and CDR2 is SVGAGI (reference sequence). V dropped 1 base and J dropped 0; count of bases not matched to a gene: 3. DNA for the CDR3: TGTGCCAGCAGTTACTTGGGGGGGAGCTCCTACGAGCAGTACTTC. Amino acids: CASSYLGGSSYEQYF.

This chain links TRBV4-1 with TRBJ2-7; no reliable D call. Per germline, CDR1 MGHRA and CDR2 YSYEKL. V lost 1 base and J 2 bases, leaving 9 bases between the germline ends. The CDR3 is made up of 14 amino acids. The CDR3, as DNA: TGCGCCAGCAGCCAAGTGCAAGGTACCTACGAGCAGTACTTC. Translation: CASSQVQGTYEQYF.